The clone carrying this TCR beta chain occurred a few times. This table comes from immunoSEQ multiplex PCR, and its TCRdb copy is limited to in-frame clones, with some not included. The sample holds about 75,000 clones, about 80% seen once. The record originates from a study of control samples from healthy donors and cancer patients. The CDR3 spans 14 residues. In germline, CDR1 is SGHNT, CDR2 YYREEE (reference sequence). V shed 4 bases, J shed 2 bases, and the junction held 3 bases outside the gene matches. This sequence originates from a man aged 45 to 65 in good health. The sequencing sample was made of blood. The chain carries TRBV5-4 and TRBJ2-7, with 10 bases that match TRBD2. The CDR3, as DNA: TGTGCCAGCAGCCGGCTAGCGGGAGCCTACGAGCAGTACTTC. This translates into CASSRLAGAYEQYF.